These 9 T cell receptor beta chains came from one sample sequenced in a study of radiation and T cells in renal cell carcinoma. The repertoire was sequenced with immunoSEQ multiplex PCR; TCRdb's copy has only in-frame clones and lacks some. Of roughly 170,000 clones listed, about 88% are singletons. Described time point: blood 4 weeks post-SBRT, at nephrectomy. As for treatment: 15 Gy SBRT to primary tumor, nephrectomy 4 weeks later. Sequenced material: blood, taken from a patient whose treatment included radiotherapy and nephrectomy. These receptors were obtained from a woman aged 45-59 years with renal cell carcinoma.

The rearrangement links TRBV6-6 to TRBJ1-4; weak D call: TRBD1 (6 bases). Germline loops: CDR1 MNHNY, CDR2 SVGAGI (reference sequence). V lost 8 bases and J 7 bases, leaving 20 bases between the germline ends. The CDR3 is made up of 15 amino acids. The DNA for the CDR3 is TGTGCCAGCGCTCAAGAGCGGGGGCCCGGTGAAAAACTGTTTTTT. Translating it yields CASAQERGPGEKLFF.

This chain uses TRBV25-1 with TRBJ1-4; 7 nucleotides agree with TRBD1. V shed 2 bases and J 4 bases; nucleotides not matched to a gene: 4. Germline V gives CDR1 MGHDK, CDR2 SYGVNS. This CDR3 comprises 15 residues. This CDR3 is CASSERDSHNEKLFF. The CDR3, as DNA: TGTGCCAGCAGTGAACGGGACAGCCATAATGAAAAACTGTTTTTT.

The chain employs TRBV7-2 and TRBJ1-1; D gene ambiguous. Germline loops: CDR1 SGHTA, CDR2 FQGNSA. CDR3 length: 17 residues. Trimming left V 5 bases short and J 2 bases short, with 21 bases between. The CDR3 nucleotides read TGTGCCAGCAGCCCCAGAAAGGCAGGAGCGGTAAACACTGAAGCTTTCTTT. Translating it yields CASSPRKAGAVNTEAFF.

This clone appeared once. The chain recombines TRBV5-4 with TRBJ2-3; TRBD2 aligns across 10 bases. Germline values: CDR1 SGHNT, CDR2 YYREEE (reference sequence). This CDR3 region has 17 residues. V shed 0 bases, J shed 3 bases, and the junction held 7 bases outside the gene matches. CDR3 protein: CASSLGIAGGRTDTQYF. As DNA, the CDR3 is TGTGCCAGCAGCTTGGGCATAGCGGGGGGAAGAACAGATACGCAGTATTTT.

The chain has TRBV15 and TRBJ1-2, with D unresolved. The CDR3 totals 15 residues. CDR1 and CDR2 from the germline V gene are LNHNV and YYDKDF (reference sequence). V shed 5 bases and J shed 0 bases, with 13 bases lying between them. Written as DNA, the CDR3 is TGTGCCACCAGCGGACCAGAAACCGCTAACTATGGCTACACCTTC. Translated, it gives CATSGPETANYGYTF.

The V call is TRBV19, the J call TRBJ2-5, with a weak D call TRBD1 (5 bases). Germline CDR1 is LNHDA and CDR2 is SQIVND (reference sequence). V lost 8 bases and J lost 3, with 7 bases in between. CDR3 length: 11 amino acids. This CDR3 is CASSREETQYF. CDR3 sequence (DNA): TGTGCCAGTTCCAGGGAAGAGACCCAGTACTTC. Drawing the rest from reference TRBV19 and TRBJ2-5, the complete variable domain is DGGITQSPKYLFRKEGQNVTLSCEQNLNHDAMYWYRQDPGQGLRLIYYSQIVNDFQKGDIAEGYSVSREKKESFPLTVTSAQKNPTAFYLCASSREETQYFGPGTRLLVL.

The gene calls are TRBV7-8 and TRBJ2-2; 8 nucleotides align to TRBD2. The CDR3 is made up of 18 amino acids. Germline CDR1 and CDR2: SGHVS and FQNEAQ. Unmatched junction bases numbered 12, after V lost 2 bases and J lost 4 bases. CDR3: CASSLNFRLAGITGELFF. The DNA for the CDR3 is TGTGCCAGCAGCTTAAACTTTAGGCTAGCGGGTATCACCGGGGAGCTGTTTTTT. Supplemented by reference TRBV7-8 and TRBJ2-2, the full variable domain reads GAGVSQSPRYKVAKRGQDVALRCDPISGHVSLFWYQQALGQGPEFLTYFQNEAQLDKSGLPSDRFFAERPEGSVSTLKIQRTQQEDSAVYLCASSLNFRLAGITGELFFGEGSRLTVL.

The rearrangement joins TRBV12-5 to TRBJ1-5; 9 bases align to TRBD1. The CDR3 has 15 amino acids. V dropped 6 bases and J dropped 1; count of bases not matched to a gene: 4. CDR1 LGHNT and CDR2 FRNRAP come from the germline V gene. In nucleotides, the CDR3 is TGTGCTAGTGGGCGGACAGGGGCGAGCAATCAGCCCCAGCATTTT. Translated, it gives CASGRTGASNQPQHF. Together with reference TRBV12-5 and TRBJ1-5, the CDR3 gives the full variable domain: DARVTQTPRHKVTEMGQEVTMRCQPILGHNTVFWYRQTMMQGLELLAYFRNRAPLDDSGMPKDRFSAEMPDATLATLKIQPSEPRDSAVYFCASGRTGASNQPQHFGDGTRLSIL.

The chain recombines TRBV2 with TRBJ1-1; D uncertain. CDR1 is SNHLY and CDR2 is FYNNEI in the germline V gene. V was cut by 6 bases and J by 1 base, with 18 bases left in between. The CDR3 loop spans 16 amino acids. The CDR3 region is CASRKSRPVKNTEAFF. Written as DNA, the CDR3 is TGTGCCAGCAGGAAGTCTAGGCCCGTTAAGAACACTGAAGCTTTCTTT.